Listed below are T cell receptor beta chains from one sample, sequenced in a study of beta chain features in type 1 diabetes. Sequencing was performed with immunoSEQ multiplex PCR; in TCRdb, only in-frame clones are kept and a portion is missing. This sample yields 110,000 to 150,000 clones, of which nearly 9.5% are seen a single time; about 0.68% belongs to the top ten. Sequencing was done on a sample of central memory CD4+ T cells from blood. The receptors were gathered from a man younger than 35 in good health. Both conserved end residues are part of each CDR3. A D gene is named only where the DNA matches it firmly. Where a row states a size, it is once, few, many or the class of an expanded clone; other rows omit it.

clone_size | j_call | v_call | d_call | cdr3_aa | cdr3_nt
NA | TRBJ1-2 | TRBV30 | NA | CAWSDGGHYGYTF | TGTGCCTGGAGTGATGGGGGCCACTATGGCTACACCTTC
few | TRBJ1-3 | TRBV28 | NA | CASKPPWSGGNTIYF | TGTGCCAGCAAACCACCCTGGTCAGGGGGAAACACCATATATTTT
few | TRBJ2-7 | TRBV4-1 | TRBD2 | CASSQVSSGGMDEQYF | TGCGCCAGCAGCCAAGTTTCTAGCGGGGGGATGGACGAGCAGTACTTC
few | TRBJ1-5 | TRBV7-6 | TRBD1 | CASSGTDNSNQPQHF | TGTGCCAGCAGTGGGACAGATAATAGCAATCAGCCCCAGCATTTT
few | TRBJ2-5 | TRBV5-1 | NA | CASSLNLIGGGRGAQYF | TGCGCCAGCAGCCTGAACTTAATCGGGGGCGGTCGGGGGGCCCAGTACTTC
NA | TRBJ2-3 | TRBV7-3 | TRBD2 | CASSLSIGSGGATDTQYF | TGTGCCAGCAGCTTAAGCATTGGGAGCGGGGGGGCCACAGATACGCAGTATTTT
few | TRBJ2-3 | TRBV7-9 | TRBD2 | CASSVSGAPTDTQYF | TGTGCCAGCAGCGTTAGCGGGGCCCCCACAGATACGCAGTATTTT
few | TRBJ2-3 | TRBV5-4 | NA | CASSSPNNAQYF | TGTGCCAGCAGCTCGCCCAACAATGCGCAGTATTTT
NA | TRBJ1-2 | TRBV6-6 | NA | CASSYSGQGSGYTF | TGTGCCAGCAGTTACTCGGGTCAGGGCTCTGGCTACACCTTC
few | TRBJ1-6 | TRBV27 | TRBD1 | CASRPRDSDNSPLHF | TGTGCCAGCAGACCTAGGGACAGTGATAATTCACCCCTCCACTTT
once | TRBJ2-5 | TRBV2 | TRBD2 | CASSRTGVAGAQETQYF | TGTGCCAGCAGCCGCACCGGGGTAGCGGGGGCCCAAGAGACCCAGTACTTC
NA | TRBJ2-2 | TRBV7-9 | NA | CASSLTGWNAGELFF | TGTGCCAGCAGCTTAACGGGATGGAACGCCGGGGAGCTGTTTTTT
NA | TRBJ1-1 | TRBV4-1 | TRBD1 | CASRLSGQTNTEAFF | TGCGCCAGCCGTCTATCGGGACAGACGAACACTGAAGCTTTCTTT
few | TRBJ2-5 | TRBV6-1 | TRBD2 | CASSPRTSLETQYF | TGTGCCAGCAGCCCTAGGACTAGCTTGGAGACCCAGTACTTC
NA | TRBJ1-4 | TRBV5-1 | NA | CASSLAGQFDEKLFF | TGCGCCAGCAGCTTGGCCGGACAGTTCGATGAAAAACTGTTTTTT
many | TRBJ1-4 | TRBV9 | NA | CASSVEEGRDEKLFF | TGTGCCAGCAGCGTAGAGGAAGGGAGAGATGAAAAACTGTTTTTT
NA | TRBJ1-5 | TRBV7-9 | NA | CASTDNSNQPQHF | TGTGCCAGCACCGACAATAGCAATCAGCCCCAGCATTTT
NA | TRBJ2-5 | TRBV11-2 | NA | CASRILSGRSGRETQYF | TGTGCCAGCAGGATACTCTCCGGACGGTCGGGAAGAGAGACCCAGTACTTC
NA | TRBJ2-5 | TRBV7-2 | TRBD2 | CASSAGTSGGFQETQYF | TGTGCCAGCAGCGCCGGGACTAGCGGGGGGTTCCAAGAGACCCAGTACTTC
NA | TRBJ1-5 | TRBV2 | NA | CATRQEFSNQPQHF | TGTGCCACCCGACAGGAGTTTAGCAATCAGCCCCAGCATTTT
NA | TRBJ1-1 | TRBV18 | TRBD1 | CASSRGDSPTEAFF | TGTGCCAGCTCACGCGGGGACAGTCCAACTGAAGCTTTCTTT
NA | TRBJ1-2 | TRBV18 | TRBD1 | CASSPTGNYGYTF | TGTGCCAGCTCACCGACAGGGAACTATGGCTACACCTTC
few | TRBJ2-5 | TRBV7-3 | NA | CASSPGHLETQYF | TGTGCCAGCAGCCCAGGACATTTGGAGACCCAGTACTTC
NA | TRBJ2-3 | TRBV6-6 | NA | CASSYGQSSTDTQYF | TGTGCCAGCAGTTACGGGCAGAGTAGCACAGATACGCAGTATTTT
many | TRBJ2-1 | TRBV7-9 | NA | CASSPGDRNEQFF | TGTGCCAGCAGCCCTGGAGATAGGAATGAGCAGTTCTTC